The rows below give T cell receptor beta chains drawn from one sample of a study of OX40 agonist ivuxolimab in advanced cancers. Sequencing was performed with immunoSEQ multiplex PCR; in TCRdb, only in-frame clones are kept and a portion is missing. The sample lists tens of thousands of clones, 88% occurring once. Sequencing was performed on CD4+ or CD8+ T cells sorted from blood, taken in a trial of the OX40 agonist ivuxolimab. These receptors originate from an adult with an advanced solid tumor such as melanoma, head and neck, liver or kidney cancer. Both conserved end residues are part of each CDR3. Each record gives: clone size, D gene, V gene, J gene, CDR3 DNA, CDR3 protein. A D gene is named only where the DNA matches it firmly. Not every row has a clone size; where given, it reads once, few, many or a size class.

clone_size: -; d_call: -; v_call: TRBV6-1; j_call: TRBJ1-1; cdr3_nt: TGTGCCAGCAGCACGGGACTCCTGAACACTGAAGCTTTCTTT; cdr3_aa: CASSTGLLNTEAFF
clone_size: -; d_call: -; v_call: TRBV5-5; j_call: TRBJ2-2; cdr3_nt: TGTGCCAGCAGCGATCCGAACACCGGGGAGCTGTTTTTT; cdr3_aa: CASSDPNTGELFF
clone_size: -; d_call: TRBD1; v_call: TRBV10-3; j_call: TRBJ1-2; cdr3_nt: TGTGCCATCAGGGGACAGGGCTATGGCTACACCTTC; cdr3_aa: CAIRGQGYGYTF
clone_size: -; d_call: -; v_call: TRBV18; j_call: TRBJ2-5; cdr3_nt: TGTGCCAGCTCACCTTTCACGGGGCCCCAAGAGACCCAGTACTTC; cdr3_aa: CASSPFTGPQETQYF
clone_size: -; d_call: -; v_call: TRBV7-8; j_call: TRBJ2-7; cdr3_nt: TGTGCCAGCAGCCCCTCCCCCGCTCGGGACGAGCAGTACTTC; cdr3_aa: CASSPSPARDEQYF
clone_size: -; d_call: TRBD1; v_call: TRBV7-2; j_call: TRBJ2-7; cdr3_nt: TGTGCCAGCAGCTCTACATACGACAGGGGGGTCTCCGAGCAGTACTTC; cdr3_aa: CASSSTYDRGVSEQYF
clone_size: -; d_call: -; v_call: TRBV5-1; j_call: TRBJ1-1; cdr3_nt: TGCGCCAGCAGCTCAACCAAAGGGTCAGAGAACACTGAAGCTTTCTTT; cdr3_aa: CASSSTKGSENTEAFF
clone_size: few; d_call: -; v_call: TRBV6-6; j_call: TRBJ2-7; cdr3_nt: TGTGCCAGCAGGTCGGGGGTGCTCGGGGAGCAGTACTTC; cdr3_aa: CASRSGVLGEQYF
clone_size: -; d_call: -; v_call: TRBV5-1; j_call: TRBJ2-5; cdr3_nt: TGCGCCAGCAGCTTGAGCCGGTCCCAAGAGACCCAGTACTTC; cdr3_aa: CASSLSRSQETQYF
clone_size: -; d_call: -; v_call: TRBV27; j_call: TRBJ1-1; cdr3_nt: TGTGCCAGCAGGTGGCAACAGAACACTGAAGCTTTCTTT; cdr3_aa: CASRWQQNTEAFF
clone_size: -; d_call: -; v_call: TRBV6-5; j_call: TRBJ1-1; cdr3_nt: TGTGCCAGCATAGACGGAGGGAAGGCTTTCTTT; cdr3_aa: CASIDGGKAFF
clone_size: -; d_call: -; v_call: TRBV7-9; j_call: TRBJ2-5; cdr3_nt: TGTGCCAGCAGCTTAGCTCCGGGCTTGGGGGAGACCCAGTACTTC; cdr3_aa: CASSLAPGLGETQYF
clone_size: -; d_call: TRBD1; v_call: TRBV7-2; j_call: TRBJ1-5; cdr3_nt: TGTGCCAGCAGCAGACAGGGTGGGCAGCCCCAGCATTTT; cdr3_aa: CASSRQGGQPQHF
clone_size: -; d_call: -; v_call: TRBV2; j_call: TRBJ1-1; cdr3_nt: TGTGCCAGCAGGGACACTGAAGCTTTCTTT; cdr3_aa: CASRDTEAFF
clone_size: -; d_call: -; v_call: TRBV5-1; j_call: TRBJ2-3; cdr3_nt: TGCGCCAGCAGCTCCCTCCTCACAGATACGCAGTATTTT; cdr3_aa: CASSSLLTDTQYF
clone_size: -; d_call: TRBD2; v_call: TRBV2; j_call: TRBJ2-3; cdr3_nt: TGTGCCAGCAGTGAGCCTAGCGGGGGGGGTAGCACAGATACGCAGTATTTT; cdr3_aa: CASSEPSGGGSTDTQYF
clone_size: once; d_call: -; v_call: TRBV2; j_call: TRBJ1-4; cdr3_nt: TGTGCCAGCAGGTGGGACGGAATTAATGAAAAACTGTTTTTT; cdr3_aa: CASRWDGINEKLFF
clone_size: -; d_call: -; v_call: TRBV4-1; j_call: TRBJ2-7; cdr3_nt: TGCGCCAGCAGCCAAGCCTCGAGGGGACTGAACTACGAGCAGTACTTC; cdr3_aa: CASSQASRGLNYEQYF
clone_size: -; d_call: -; v_call: TRBV7-3; j_call: TRBJ2-3; cdr3_nt: TGTGCCAGCGCCTTGCCCGGCGGGGGCACAGATACGCAGTATTTT; cdr3_aa: CASALPGGGTDTQYF
clone_size: -; d_call: -; v_call: TRBV11-1; j_call: TRBJ2-2; cdr3_nt: TGTGCCAGCAACCACCAGGGAGCCGGGGAGCTGTTTTTT; cdr3_aa: CASNHQGAGELFF
clone_size: -; d_call: TRBD1; v_call: TRBV28; j_call: TRBJ2-7; cdr3_nt: TGTGCCAGCAGGTTGACAGGGATTACCTCCTACGAGCAGTACTTC; cdr3_aa: CASRLTGITSYEQYF
clone_size: -; d_call: -; v_call: TRBV6-5; j_call: TRBJ2-3; cdr3_nt: TGTGCCACCCAAGAACCTGCAGCAGATACGCAGTATTTT; cdr3_aa: CATQEPAADTQYF
clone_size: -; d_call: -; v_call: TRBV9; j_call: TRBJ2-2; cdr3_nt: TGTGCCAGCAGCGTAGTCGGGACCCACACCGGGGAGCTGTTTTTT; cdr3_aa: CASSVVGTHTGELFF
clone_size: -; d_call: -; v_call: TRBV9; j_call: TRBJ1-2; cdr3_nt: TGTGCCAGCAGCGTAGGTCTCACAGATGAGGGCTACACCTTC; cdr3_aa: CASSVGLTDEGYTF
clone_size: -; d_call: -; v_call: TRBV5-4; j_call: TRBJ2-5; cdr3_nt: TGTGCCAGCAGCTCGGCAGGGAAAGGGGGAGAGACCCAGTACTTC; cdr3_aa: CASSSAGKGGETQYF
clone_size: -; d_call: -; v_call: TRBV19; j_call: TRBJ1-5; cdr3_nt: TGTGCCAGTAGTACCACGTGGACTCAGGATCAGCCCCAGCATTTT; cdr3_aa: CASSTTWTQDQPQHF
clone_size: -; d_call: TRBD1; v_call: TRBV10-3; j_call: TRBJ1-2; cdr3_nt: TGTGCCATCAGTGAGTCGTCGGACAGGGTCTACACCTTC; cdr3_aa: CAISESSDRVYTF
clone_size: -; d_call: TRBD1; v_call: TRBV5-1; j_call: TRBJ2-1; cdr3_nt: TGCGCCAGCAGCTTGGACAGGGGGAGTACGAATGAGCAGTTCTTC; cdr3_aa: CASSLDRGSTNEQFF
clone_size: -; d_call: -; v_call: TRBV11-3; j_call: TRBJ1-3; cdr3_nt: TGTGCCAGCAGCTTGGGGCCGAGCTCTGGAAACACCATATATTTT; cdr3_aa: CASSLGPSSGNTIYF
clone_size: once; d_call: TRBD1; v_call: TRBV7-9; j_call: TRBJ1-3; cdr3_nt: TGTGCCAGCAGCACCCGACAGGGCCTCGTTTTACGACCTGGAAACACCATATATTTT; cdr3_aa: CASSTRQGLVLRPGNTIYF
clone_size: -; d_call: -; v_call: TRBV5-5; j_call: TRBJ2-7; cdr3_nt: TGTGCCAGCAGCTTGGCGGTCGGCCCCAAAGAGCAGTACTTC; cdr3_aa: CASSLAVGPKEQYF
clone_size: -; d_call: -; v_call: TRBV29-1; j_call: TRBJ1-1; cdr3_nt: TGCAGCGAGACAGGTACGAAGGACACTGAAGCTTTCTTT; cdr3_aa: CSETGTKDTEAFF
clone_size: -; d_call: TRBD2; v_call: TRBV28; j_call: TRBJ2-5; cdr3_nt: TGTGCCAGCAGTTTACTAGCGGGGGACCAAGAGACCCAGTACTTC; cdr3_aa: CASSLLAGDQETQYF
clone_size: -; d_call: -; v_call: TRBV28; j_call: TRBJ1-4; cdr3_nt: TGTGCCAGCAGTTCCATGCTCACGGTCGAACTGTTTTTT; cdr3_aa: CASSSMLTVELFF
clone_size: -; d_call: TRBD1; v_call: TRBV5-1; j_call: TRBJ2-5; cdr3_nt: TGCGCCAGCAGTTATGGACAGGGGGTCCAAGAGACCCAGTACTTC; cdr3_aa: CASSYGQGVQETQYF
clone_size: -; d_call: -; v_call: TRBV6-6; j_call: TRBJ2-2; cdr3_nt: TGTGCCAGCAGGCCGGGACAGAACACCGGGGAGCTGTTTTTT; cdr3_aa: CASRPGQNTGELFF
clone_size: -; d_call: -; v_call: TRBV5-1; j_call: TRBJ2-1; cdr3_nt: TGCGCCAGCAGCTCGACCTCAAGCTCCTACAATGAGCAGTTCTTC; cdr3_aa: CASSSTSSSYNEQFF
clone_size: -; d_call: TRBD2; v_call: TRBV9; j_call: TRBJ2-1; cdr3_nt: TGTGCCAGCAGCGCCCGACTAGCGGGGGGTAATGAGCAGTTCTTC; cdr3_aa: CASSARLAGGNEQFF
clone_size: -; d_call: TRBD1; v_call: TRBV4-1; j_call: TRBJ1-6; cdr3_nt: TGCGCCAGCAGCCAAACAGGACAGGGGTATAGTTCACCCCTCCACTTT; cdr3_aa: CASSQTGQGYSSPLHF
clone_size: -; d_call: -; v_call: TRBV28; j_call: TRBJ2-7; cdr3_nt: TGTGCCACCAGAAACCCACAGGCTTACGAGCAGTACTTC; cdr3_aa: CATRNPQAYEQYF
clone_size: -; d_call: -; v_call: TRBV6-6; j_call: TRBJ2-1; cdr3_nt: TGTGCCAGCAGCCTAGAGGGGCGCGGATACAATGAGCAGTTCTTC; cdr3_aa: CASSLEGRGYNEQFF
clone_size: -; d_call: TRBD1; v_call: TRBV6-5; j_call: TRBJ1-1; cdr3_nt: TGTGCCAGTTACCCGACAGGGGGGACTGAAGCTTTCTTT; cdr3_aa: CASYPTGGTEAFF
clone_size: -; d_call: TRBD1; v_call: TRBV5-8; j_call: TRBJ1-6; cdr3_nt: TGTGCCAGCAGCCCGGGACAGGGCAGTTCACCCCTCCACTTT; cdr3_aa: CASSPGQGSSPLHF
clone_size: -; d_call: -; v_call: TRBV18; j_call: TRBJ1-1; cdr3_nt: TGTGCCAGCTCGCCGGGGGCAAACACTGAAGCTTTCTTT; cdr3_aa: CASSPGANTEAFF
clone_size: once; d_call: -; v_call: TRBV5-1; j_call: TRBJ1-1; cdr3_nt: TGCGCCAGCAGTACGGACGGGGGAAGGAAAGCTTTCTTT; cdr3_aa: CASSTDGGRKAFF
clone_size: -; d_call: TRBD1; v_call: TRBV5-6; j_call: TRBJ1-2; cdr3_nt: TGTGCCAGCAGCCCTAGGGACAGGGAGTTGAATGGCTACACCTTC; cdr3_aa: CASSPRDRELNGYTF
clone_size: -; d_call: TRBD2; v_call: TRBV5-4; j_call: TRBJ2-1; cdr3_nt: TGTGCCAGCAGCTGGTCAGCGGGGTCCCTAAATGGGAATGAGCAGTTCTTC; cdr3_aa: CASSWSAGSLNGNEQFF